The clone carrying this T cell receptor (beta chain) was counted many times. Researchers amplified the TCR beta CDR3 regions from RNA transcripts. A set of HTBI primers served as the primers for a first-round RT-PCR of the TCR CDR3. TCRdb processed the multiplex PCR reads anew with MiXCR; each CDR3 protein has one entry. The repertoire holds about 200,000 distinct CDR3 sequences, with around 20% as singletons. These data originate in a study of T cells in Graves' hyperthyroidism and ophthalmopathy. Study as a whole: The authors collected peripheral blood at initial diagnosis, before any treatment.

Each diagnosis drew on symptoms, thyroxine, TRAb, thyroid ultrasound and orbital computed tomography findings. Germline V gene sequence: CDR1 SEHNR, CDR2 FQNEAQ (reference sequence). Trimming took 2 bases from V and 0 from J, leaving 13 bases between them. This CDR3 is 16 amino acids long. The material sequenced was blood. The sequence was obtained from a man aged 40-55 years with Graves' hyperthyroidism. V usage is TRBV7-9 and J usage is TRBJ1-1; weak D call: TRBD1 (5 bases). In DNA form, the CDR3 reads TGTGCCAGCAGCTTAAAGGGGTCTATTTTGAACACTGAAGCTTTCTTT. Its translation: CASSLKGSILNTEAFF.